This T cell receptor (beta chain) came from a study of T-cell memory formation after mild COVID-19. Study summary: Clusters of TCRs were largely donor specific.

The study, taken as a whole, reports: From day 15 to 85, contracting clones were balanced between CD4 and CD8, whereas later expanders leaned toward CD4+.

On this clonotype itself: What it binds is unknown.

V shed 6 bases, J shed 5 bases, and the junction held 4 bases outside the gene matches. Germline loops: CDR1 SEHNR, CDR2 FQNEAQ (reference sequence). The length of the CDR3 is 13 residues. Using its own MiXCR run on the 5' RACE reads, TCRdb lists one record per CDR3 protein. The repertoire has about 250,000 distinct CDR3 sequences, 15% of them found once; the top ten carry more than 2%. The sample comprised PBMCs or a T cell subset sorted from them (not recorded which). The TCR was taken from an adult woman who had mild COVID-19 (a few samples of this study predate the infection). Cell type and time point are not known. The genes are TRBV7-9 and TRBJ2-5; TRBD2 aligns across 9 bases. The DNA of the CDR3 is TGTGCCAGCAGTCGTAGCGGGAGCGAGACCCAGTACTTC. Its protein is CASSRSGSETQYF.